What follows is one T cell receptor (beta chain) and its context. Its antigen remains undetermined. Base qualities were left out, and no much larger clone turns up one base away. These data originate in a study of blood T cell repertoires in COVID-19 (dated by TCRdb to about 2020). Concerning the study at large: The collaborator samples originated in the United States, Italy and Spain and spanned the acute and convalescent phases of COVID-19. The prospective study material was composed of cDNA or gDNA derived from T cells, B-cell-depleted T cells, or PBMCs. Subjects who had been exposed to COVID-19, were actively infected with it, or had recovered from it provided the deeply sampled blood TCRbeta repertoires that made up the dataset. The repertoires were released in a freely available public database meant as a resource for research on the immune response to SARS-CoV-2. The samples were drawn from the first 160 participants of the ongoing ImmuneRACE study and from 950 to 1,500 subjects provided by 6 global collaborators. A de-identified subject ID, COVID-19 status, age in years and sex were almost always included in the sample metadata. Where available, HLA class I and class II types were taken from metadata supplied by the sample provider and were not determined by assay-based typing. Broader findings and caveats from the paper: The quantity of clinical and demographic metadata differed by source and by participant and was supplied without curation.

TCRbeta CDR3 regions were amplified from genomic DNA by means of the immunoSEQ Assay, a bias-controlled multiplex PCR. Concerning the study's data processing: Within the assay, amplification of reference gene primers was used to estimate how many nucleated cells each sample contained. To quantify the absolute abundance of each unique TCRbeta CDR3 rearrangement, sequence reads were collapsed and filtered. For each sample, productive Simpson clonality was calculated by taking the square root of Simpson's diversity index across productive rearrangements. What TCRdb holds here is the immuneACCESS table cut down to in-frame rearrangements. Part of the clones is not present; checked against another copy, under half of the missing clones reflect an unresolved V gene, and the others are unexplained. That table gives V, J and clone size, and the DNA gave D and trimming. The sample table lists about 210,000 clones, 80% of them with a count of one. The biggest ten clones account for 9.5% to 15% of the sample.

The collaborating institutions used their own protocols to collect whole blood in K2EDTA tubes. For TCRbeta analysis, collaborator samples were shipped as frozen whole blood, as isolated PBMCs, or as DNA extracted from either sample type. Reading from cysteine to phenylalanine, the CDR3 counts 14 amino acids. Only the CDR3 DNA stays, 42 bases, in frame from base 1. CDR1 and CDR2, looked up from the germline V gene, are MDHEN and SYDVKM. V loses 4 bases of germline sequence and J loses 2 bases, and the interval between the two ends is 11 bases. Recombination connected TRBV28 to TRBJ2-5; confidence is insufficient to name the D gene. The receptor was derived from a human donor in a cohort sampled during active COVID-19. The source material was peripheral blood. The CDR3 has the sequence CASSSLGRQETQYF. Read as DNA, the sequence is TGTGCCAGCAGTTCTTTGGGCAGACAAGAGACCCAGTACTTC.